This TCR beta chain was identified in a study of glioma-infiltrating T cells. Study-wide findings and caveats: Above-expected tissue-blood divergence occurred in all gliomas, most in low-grade ones.

This clonotype was seen ten or more times. Its antigen is unidentified. TCR alpha and beta CDR3 regions were amplified from RNA using iRepertoire nested multiplex PCR. TCRdb recomputed calls from the multiplex PCR reads with MiXCR, one row per CDR3 protein. The sample yields more than 85,000 distinct CDR3 sequences, 25% to 30% seen once. CDR1 is SGHDN and CDR2 is FVKESK in the germline V gene. This CDR3 has 13 amino acids. V shed 4 bases and J shed 0 bases, with 4 bases lying between them. The receptor was isolated from a human donor with low-grade glioma or glioblastoma, undergoing nonglioma brain surgery, or in good health (not recorded which). The sequencing sample was made of glioma tissue, nonneoplastic brain tissue, or PBMCs (not recorded which). The chain carries TRBV14 and TRBJ1-5, with D unclear. The CDR3 spells CASSPNSNQPQHF. CDR3 DNA sequence: TGTGCCAGCAGCCCCAATAGCAATCAGCCCCAGCATTTT. The variable domain in full, with the rest retrieved from reference TRBV14 and TRBJ1-5, is EAGVTQFPSHSVIEKGQTVTLRCDPISGHDNLYWYRRVMGKEIKFLLHFVKESKQDESGMPNNRFLAERTGGTYSTLKVQPAELEDSGVYFCASSPNSNQPQHFGDGTRLSIL.